This T cell receptor (beta chain) was sequenced in a study of identical twins. This clonotype was seen many times. The antigen remains unidentified. TCRdb reprocessed the 5' RACE reads via MiXCR and lists one record per CDR3 protein. The sample lists some 320,000 distinct CDR3 sequences; 9% to 15% were seen once. The ends were cut back, 6 bases at V and 9 bases at J, with 11 bases in the middle. The CDR3 length is 11 residues. The study's findings and limits: Beta out-of-frame sequences displayed a weaker excess of sharing between twins.

Another study also made use of these data, one on yellow fever vaccine responses in identical twins. That paper notes: A vaccine T cell response that seemed partly convergent and partly personalized was reported in twins.

V gene TRBV12-3 or TRBV12-4 combines with J gene TRBJ1-2; D ambiguous. This TCR derives from a woman aged 18 to 35 in good health. Input material: CD8+ T cells sorted from blood. CDR3 bases: TGTGCCAGCAGCCTGAGTGTAAGCTACACCTTC. It encodes CASSLSVSYTF.